The rows below give T cell receptor beta chains drawn from one sample of a study of shared clonotypes between healthy human individuals. Here immunoSEQ multiplex PCR was the method, and the copy in TCRdb shows in-frame clones only, minus some. The data contain around 2.5 million clones, 80% to 95% of them singletons. The sequencing input was naive CD4+ T cells from PBMCs. Receptors originate from a man aged 18 to 30 in good health. Some clones in this sample may be carry-over from other donors' samples. The CDR3 runs from the conserved cysteine through the conserved F or W. The D gene is left open where the match is weak. Clone size is given for some rows only: seen once, a few or many times, or a class if the clone is expanded.

length	D	size	V	J	DNA	CDR3
14	TRBD1	.	TRBV11-2	TRBJ1-2	TGTGCCAGCAGCAGAAGGACAGGGGGCGACGACTACACCTTC	CASSRRTGGDDYTF
14	.	.	TRBV28	TRBJ2-7	TGTGCCAGCAGTTTGCTGACAGCCCCCTACGAGCAGTACTTC	CASSLLTAPYEQYF
20	.	.	TRBV4-3	TRBJ1-2	TGCGCCAGCAGCCACTGGCCCCCGGGACCCGAATCCTCCGCATTGTATGGCTACACCTTC	CASSHWPPGPESSALYGYTF
15	.	.	TRBV7-2	TRBJ2-2	TGTGCCAGCAGCCTAGTAACAGGGACGACCGGGGAGCTGTTTTTT	CASSLVTGTTGELFF
11	.	.	TRBV29-1	TRBJ1-4	TGCAGCGGCGGGACATATGAAAAACTGTTTTTT	CSGGTYEKLFF
14	.	.	TRBV9	TRBJ1-2	TGTGCCAGCAGCCCCCCGGGGAACCCCTATGGCTACACCTTC	CASSPPGNPYGYTF
13	.	once	TRBV7-2	TRBJ1-5	TGTGCCAGCAGCTTAGACCGAAATCAGCCCCAGCATTTT	CASSLDRNQPQHF
12	.	.	TRBV28	TRBJ2-5	TGTGCCAGCAGATTCGGAGGAGAGACCCAGTACTTC	CASRFGGETQYF
15	.	.	TRBV7-7	TRBJ2-5	TGTGCCAGCAGCTTAATTGGTGGGGGTGGAGAGACCCAGTACTTC	CASSLIGGGGETQYF
15	.	few	TRBV27	TRBJ2-2	TGTGCCAGCAGTTTGGGGGGGCGACTCACCGGGGAGCTGTTTTTT	CASSLGGRLTGELFF
15	.	.	TRBV7-2	TRBJ1-5	TGTGCCAGCAGCTTTTATAAGGGGAACAATCAGCCCCAGCATTTT	CASSFYKGNNQPQHF
15	.	.	TRBV9	TRBJ2-7	TGTGCCAGCAGCCCCGGGGGGACAGCTTCCTACGAGCAGTACTTC	CASSPGGTASYEQYF
15	TRBD1	.	TRBV5-1	TRBJ1-2	TGCGCCAGCAGCTTGCGCGACAGGGGGGCTTATGGCTACACCTTC	CASSLRDRGAYGYTF
13	.	.	TRBV2	TRBJ2-7	TGTGCCAGCAGTCAGGGAGTCCCCTACGAGCAGTACTTC	CASSQGVPYEQYF
15	TRBD2	.	TRBV28	TRBJ2-7	TGTGCCAGCAGCCTCAAGCGGGAGTTGAGGTACGAGCAGTACTTC	CASSLKRELRYEQYF
15	TRBD1	.	TRBV5-1	TRBJ2-7	TGCGCCAGCAGCTTGGTCACAGGGGGCGAAGGCGAGCAGTACTTC	CASSLVTGGEGEQYF
13	TRBD1	few	TRBV18	TRBJ2-7	TGTGCCAGCTCACTTGACAGGGGAAGCGAGCAGTACTTC	CASSLDRGSEQYF
11	.	.	TRBV30	TRBJ1-2	TGTGTTTGGCAATTATTCTATGGCTACACCTTC	CVWQLFYGYTF
20	TRBD2	.	TRBV9	TRBJ2-6	TGTGCCAGCAGCTCAAGGACTAGCGGGAGGTACTTATCTGGGGCCAACGTCCTGACTTTC	CASSSRTSGRYLSGANVLTF
15	TRBD1	.	TRBV5-5	TRBJ2-5	TGTGCCAGCAGCTTGGTGACAGGGGGACTGGAGACCCAGTACTTC	CASSLVTGGLETQYF
12	.	.	TRBV19	TRBJ2-1	TGTGCCAGTAACCAAGGCGGGGATGAGCAGTTCTTC	CASNQGGDEQFF
15	.	.	TRBV7-3	TRBJ1-1	TGTGCCAGCAGCTTATTTTCGACACCCAACACTGAAGCTTTCTTT	CASSLFSTPNTEAFF
16	.	once	TRBV5-1	TRBJ1-1	TGCGCCAGCGGTTGGGTCGGGGGCGAGGGGAACACTGAAGCTTTCTTT	CASGWVGGEGNTEAFF
10	.	.	TRBV21-1	TRBJ2-5	TGTGCCAGCAGCATTGAGACCCAGTACTTC	CASSIETQYF
14	.	.	TRBV5-1	TRBJ2-1	TGCGCCAGCAGCCATGGTGGCTCCTACAATGAGCAGTTCTTC	CASSHGGSYNEQFF
12	.	.	TRBV7-2	TRBJ1-1	TGTGCCAGCAGCCGAGCCGGGGCCGAAGCTTTCTTT	CASSRAGAEAFF
19	TRBD2	once	TRBV28	TRBJ2-2	TGTGCCAGCAGTTTATCCATTAGCGGGACGCGCCCGAACACCGGGGAGCTGTTTTTT	CASSLSISGTRPNTGELFF
16	TRBD1	.	TRBV4-2	TRBJ1-1	TGTGCCAGCAGCCCTAACCGACAGGGGATGAACACTGAAGCTTTCTTT	CASSPNRQGMNTEAFF
17	TRBD1	.	TRBV4-1	TRBJ2-2	TGCGCCAGCAGCCAACGCCTCGGGACAGGGGGTACCGGGGAGCTGTTTTTT	CASSQRLGTGGTGELFF
13	.	.	TRBV6-5	TRBJ2-2	TGTGCCAGCAGCCCGGGGCTCGGCGGGGAGCTGTTTTTT	CASSPGLGGELFF
15	TRBD1	.	TRBV10-3	TRBJ2-3	TGTGCCATCAGTGACCGGGACAGGGGGCTAGATACGCAGTATTTT	CAISDRDRGLDTQYF
14	.	.	TRBV7-3	TRBJ2-5	TGTGCCAGCAGCCCGAATGGGATGGGGGAGACCCAGTACTTC	CASSPNGMGETQYF
12	.	.	TRBV7-3	TRBJ2-7	TGTGCCAGCAGCCGAACAGGGACCGAGCAGTACTTC	CASSRTGTEQYF
14	.	.	TRBV7-9	TRBJ2-5	TGTGCCAGCAGCTTGGGGGCGGCCAGGGAGACCCAGTACTTC	CASSLGAARETQYF
15	TRBD2	.	TRBV7-2	TRBJ2-2	TGTGCCAGCAGCTTACGGACTAGCAGAACCGGGGAGCTGTTTTTT	CASSLRTSRTGELFF
14	.	.	TRBV7-2	TRBJ1-2	TGTGCCAGCAGCTTAGACAGGAGCAACTATGGCTACACCTTC	CASSLDRSNYGYTF
13	.	.	TRBV11-2	TRBJ2-7	TGTGCCACCCGACCATTGGCATACAGCGAGCAGTACTTC	CATRPLAYSEQYF
14	.	.	TRBV7-3	TRBJ1-1	TGTGCCAGCAGCAGAACAGGGTCGAGCACTGAAGCTTTCTTT	CASSRTGSSTEAFF
15	TRBD1	.	TRBV5-1	TRBJ1-2	TGCGCCAGCAGCCTGGCAGGGGGGCAGAGGTATGGCTACACCTTC	CASSLAGGQRYGYTF
14	.	.	TRBV28	TRBJ2-5	TGTGCCAGCAGTCTGCCGGGGGAGGCGAGGACCCAGTACTTC	CASSLPGEARTQYF
14	.	.	TRBV12-5	TRBJ2-2	TGTGCTAGTGGTTTGGTCGGTATGGACGGGGAGCTGTTTTTT	CASGLVGMDGELFF
16	.	.	TRBV9	TRBJ2-7	TGTGCCAGCAGCGTAGCCATCCTAGCGACTTCGTACGAGCAGTACTTC	CASSVAILATSYEQYF
13	TRBD2	.	TRBV5-1	TRBJ2-7	TGCGCCAGCAGCTTGAATTGGGGGGGCGAGCAGTACTTC	CASSLNWGGEQYF
14	TRBD1	few	TRBV28	TRBJ1-5	TGTGCCAGCAGCACGGGACAGCAACATCAGCCCCAGCATTTT	CASSTGQQHQPQHF
15	.	.	TRBV7-3	TRBJ2-7	TGTGCCAGCAGCCCTAGACCCACTGCCCCCTACGAGCAGTACTTC	CASSPRPTAPYEQYF
11	.	.	TRBV11-2	TRBJ1-1	TGTGCCAGCAGCTACGTGACTGAAGCTTTCTTT	CASSYVTEAFF
12	.	.	TRBV4-1	TRBJ2-2	TGCGCCAGCAGCGGCGGTCCCGGGGAGCTGTTTTTT	CASSGGPGELFF
16	.	.	TRBV19	TRBJ2-2	TGTGCCAGTAGTATGTCAGAGTACGCGAACACCGGGGAGCTGTTTTTT	CASSMSEYANTGELFF
15	.	.	TRBV19	TRBJ2-3	TGTGCCAGTAGTATTGTGTGGAGAGGCACAGATACGCAGTATTTT	CASSIVWRGTDTQYF
14	.	.	TRBV28	TRBJ1-1	TGTGCCAGCAGTTTAGGCAGCATGAACACTGAAGCTTTCTTT	CASSLGSMNTEAFF
19	TRBD2	.	TRBV7-2	TRBJ2-6	TGTGCCAGCAGCCCACTACCTAGCGGGAGGGTCTCTGGGGCCAACGTCCTGACTTTC	CASSPLPSGRVSGANVLTF
15	TRBD1	.	TRBV28	TRBJ1-2	TGTGCCAGCAGGAAGAACAGGGGGCCTTTGGCTGGCTACACCTTC	CASRKNRGPLAGYTF
16	TRBD1	.	TRBV29-1	TRBJ2-2	TGCAGCGTTTTCGTTCCGGGACAGGGAGGCACCGGGGAGCTGTTTTTT	CSVFVPGQGGTGELFF
16	TRBD2	.	TRBV7-9	TRBJ2-7	TGTGCCAGCAGCCCTAAACCGGGACTAGCGACCGACGAGCAGTACTTC	CASSPKPGLATDEQYF